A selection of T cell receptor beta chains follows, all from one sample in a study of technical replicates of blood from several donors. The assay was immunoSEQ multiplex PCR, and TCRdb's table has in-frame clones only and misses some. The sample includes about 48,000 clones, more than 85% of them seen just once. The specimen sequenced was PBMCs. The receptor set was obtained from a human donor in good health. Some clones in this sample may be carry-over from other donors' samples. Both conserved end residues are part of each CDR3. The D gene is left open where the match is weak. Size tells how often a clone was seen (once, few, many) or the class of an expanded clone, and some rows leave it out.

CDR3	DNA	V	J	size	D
CASRQTGTNEKLFF	TGTGCCAGCAGACAGACAGGAACTAATGAAAAACTGTTTTTT	TRBV6-6	TRBJ1-4	NA	NA
CASSPQRSSYNSPLHF	TGTGCCAGCTCACCACAACGGAGCTCCTATAATTCACCCCTCCACTTT	TRBV18	TRBJ1-6	NA	NA
CASSQDRVTYNSPLHF	TGTGCCAGCAGCCAAGACAGGGTAACCTATAATTCACCCCTCCACTTT	TRBV4-2	TRBJ1-6	NA	NA
CASSGGQEADTQYF	TGTGCCAGCAGCGGAGGTCAGGAGGCAGATACGCAGTATTTT	TRBV4-2	TRBJ2-3	NA	NA
CASSPRESSGYTF	TGTGCCAGCTCCCCAAGGGAGAGCAGTGGCTACACCTTC	TRBV18	TRBJ1-2	NA	NA
CSCTVGRGYTF	TGCAGCTGTACAGTAGGGAGGGGCTACACCTTC	TRBV20-1	TRBJ1-2	NA	NA
CASSPGGVSNQPQHF	TGTGCCAGTAGTCCAGGGGGCGTAAGCAATCAGCCCCAGCATTTT	TRBV19	TRBJ1-5	once	TRBD1
CASSRSSGLLGPYNEQFF	TGCGCCAGCAGCCGCTCTAGCGGTCTCCTCGGGCCTTACAATGAGCAGTTCTTC	TRBV4-1	TRBJ2-1	few	TRBD2
CASSATIETGLPFRSYNEQFF	TGTGCCAGCAGCGCCACCATCGAGACAGGGCTCCCTTTTCGCTCCTACAATGAGCAGTTCTTC	TRBV9	TRBJ2-1	NA	TRBD1
CASSKTSGTDTQYF	TGTGCCAGCAGTAAGACTAGCGGGACAGATACGCAGTATTTT	TRBV2	TRBJ2-3	NA	TRBD2
CASSRDRGDYGYTF	TGTGCCAGCAGCCGGGACAGGGGCGACTATGGCTACACCTTC	TRBV9	TRBJ1-2	NA	TRBD1
CSARQGIDGYTF	TGCAGCGCCCGACAGGGTATCGATGGCTACACCTTC	TRBV29-1	TRBJ1-2	NA	TRBD1
CASSLEQGRWETQYF	TGCGCCAGCAGCTTGGAGCAGGGGCGCTGGGAGACCCAGTACTTC	TRBV5-1	TRBJ2-5	NA	NA
CASSPPGQFTGELFF	TGCGCCAGCAGCCCACCGGGACAGTTCACCGGGGAGCTGTTTTTT	TRBV5-1	TRBJ2-2	NA	TRBD1
CASRVGGNTEAFF	TGTGCCAGCAGAGTCGGGGGAAACACTGAAGCTTTCTTT	TRBV13	TRBJ1-1	NA	NA
CASSLGGGSTDTQYF	TGTGCCAGCAGTCTAGGGGGGGGGAGCACAGATACGCAGTATTTT	TRBV9	TRBJ2-3	NA	NA
CASSGLAGRNEQFF	TGTGCCAGCAGCGGGCTAGCGGGGCGCAATGAGCAGTTCTTC	TRBV9	TRBJ2-1	NA	TRBD2
CASSVGAARDTGELFF	TGTGCCAGCAGCGTAGGGGCAGCTCGAGACACCGGGGAGCTGTTTTTT	TRBV9	TRBJ2-2	once	NA
CASSQEALAGDTQYF	TGCGCCAGCAGCCAAGAGGCACTAGCAGGAGATACGCAGTATTTT	TRBV4-3	TRBJ2-3	NA	NA
CASSEWSGSGRGETQYF	TGCGCCAGCAGTGAGTGGAGCGGGAGTGGTCGTGGGGAGACCCAGTACTTC	TRBV10-2	TRBJ2-5	NA	TRBD2
CASSEGGAGDTQYF	TGTGCCAGCAGTGAGGGGGGGGCCGGAGATACGCAGTATTTT	TRBV2	TRBJ2-3	NA	NA
CASREGEGSNQPQHF	TGTGCCAGCCGTGAGGGGGAGGGAAGCAATCAGCCCCAGCATTTT	TRBV2	TRBJ1-5	NA	NA
CARVRSPLHF	TGTGCCAGGGTGAGGTCACCCCTCCACTTT	TRBV6-4	TRBJ1-6	NA	NA
CASSVAGGPTDTQYF	TGTGCCAGCAGCGTAGCGGGAGGGCCGACAGATACGCAGTATTTT	TRBV7-9	TRBJ2-3	NA	TRBD2
CASSPQGSNQPQHF	TGTGCCAGCTCACCACAGGGGAGCAATCAGCCCCAGCATTTT	TRBV18	TRBJ1-5	NA	NA
CAWRGQDAQPQHF	TGTGCCTGGAGGGGACAGGATGCTCAGCCCCAGCATTTT	TRBV30	TRBJ1-5	NA	TRBD1
CSVAIRNYEQYF	TGCAGCGTTGCGATCAGAAACTACGAGCAGTACTTC	TRBV29-1	TRBJ2-7	NA	NA
CASSLNSPNEQFF	TGCGCCAGCAGCTTGAACTCCCCCAATGAGCAGTTCTTC	TRBV5-1	TRBJ2-1	NA	NA
CASSQTRPTRSTDTQYF	TGCGCCAGCAGCCAAACCAGGCCAACCAGGAGCACAGATACGCAGTATTTT	TRBV4-1	TRBJ2-3	NA	NA
CASNQRQGPGTQYF	TGCGCCAGCAACCAAAGACAGGGTCCTGGGACCCAGTACTTC	TRBV5-1	TRBJ2-5	once	TRBD1
CASSLFKSGRASKTQYF	TGTGCCAGCAGCTTATTTAAGAGCGGGAGGGCCTCGAAGACCCAGTACTTC	TRBV7-9	TRBJ2-5	NA	TRBD2
CAIGYGTPLYNEQFF	TGTGCCATCGGCTACGGGACTCCCCTCTACAATGAGCAGTTCTTC	TRBV10-3	TRBJ2-1	NA	NA
CAINGQGKYGYTF	TGTGCCATCAACGGACAGGGGAAGTATGGCTACACCTTC	TRBV10-3	TRBJ1-2	NA	TRBD1
CASSSVRGLGTEAFF	TGTGCCAGCAGCTCGGTCAGGGGGCTCGGTACTGAAGCTTTCTTT	TRBV11-2	TRBJ1-1	NA	TRBD1
CASSYGATYEQYF	TGTGCCAGCAGTTATGGTGCGACCTACGAGCAGTACTTC	TRBV6-5	TRBJ2-7	NA	NA
CASSLRAGSRYGYTF	TGTGCCAGCAGCTTGAGGGCAGGGTCTCGGTATGGCTACACCTTC	TRBV5-6	TRBJ1-2	NA	NA
CASSQTRGRNEKLFF	TGTGCCAGCAGCCAAACTAGGGGGCGCAACGAAAAACTGTTTTTT	TRBV6-5	TRBJ1-4	NA	TRBD1
CASSNSGPTYNEQFF	TGTGCCAGCAGTAATAGCGGGCCTACCTACAATGAGCAGTTCTTC	TRBV7-9	TRBJ2-1	NA	TRBD2
CASSSDNDRGYGYTF	TGCGCCAGCAGCTCTGACAATGACAGGGGCTATGGCTACACCTTC	TRBV4-1	TRBJ1-2	NA	TRBD1
CASTGMMYF	TGTGCCAGCACGGGGATGATGTACTTC	TRBV7-7	TRBJ2-7	NA	NA
CASSYSIGGGTEAFF	TGTGCCAGCAGTTACTCGATTGGGGGAGGCACTGAAGCTTTCTTT	TRBV6-5	TRBJ1-1	NA	NA
CASSDFRGRPSQQYF	TGTGCCAGCAGTGATTTTCGAGGGAGACCCTCCCAGCAGTACTTC	TRBV2	TRBJ2-7	once	NA
CASSGGTAKNIQYF	TGTGCCAGCAGTGGCGGGACGGCTAAAAACATTCAGTACTTC	TRBV6-1	TRBJ2-4	NA	NA
CASSVQGAMMGAFF	TGTGCCAGTAGTGTGCAGGGGGCTATGATGGGAGCTTTCTTT	TRBV19	TRBJ1-1	NA	TRBD1
CASSRVGGSSTDTQYF	TGCGCCAGCAGCCGGGTGGGGGGTTCTAGCACAGATACGCAGTATTTT	TRBV4-3	TRBJ2-3	NA	NA
CASSESETQYF	TGTGCCAGCAGCGAGTCAGAGACCCAGTACTTC	TRBV7-6	TRBJ2-5	NA	NA
CASSQETGGVYGYTF	TGCGCCAGCAGCCAAGAGACAGGGGGCGTCTATGGCTACACCTTC	TRBV4-3	TRBJ1-2	NA	TRBD1
CASSDPVRGNEQFF	TGTGCCAGCAGTGACCCGGTTAGGGGCAATGAGCAGTTCTTC	TRBV6-1	TRBJ2-1	NA	NA
CASSRYEQYF	TGTGCCAGCAGTCGGTACGAGCAGTACTTC	TRBV27	TRBJ2-7	NA	NA
CASSPDRDRPYTF	TGTGCCAGCAGTCCGGACCGGGACAGACCGTACACCTTC	TRBV27	TRBJ1-2	NA	TRBD1
CSVTDSLNQPQHF	TGCAGCGTTACGGACAGCTTAAATCAGCCCCAGCATTTT	TRBV29-1	TRBJ1-5	NA	NA
CASSLGLGDPTDTQYF	TGTGCCAGCAGCTTGGGTCTTGGAGATCCAACAGATACGCAGTATTTT	TRBV5-8	TRBJ2-3	NA	NA
CASSLAGAYTGELFF	TGTGCCAGCAGCTTAGCAGGGGCATACACCGGGGAGCTGTTTTTT	TRBV7-3	TRBJ2-2	NA	NA